This is a list of T cell receptor beta chains from one sample in a study of T-cell reconstitution after alpha-beta-depleted transplantation in children. TCRdb called the PCR reads again in MiXCR, with one record for every CDR3 protein. The data show almost 600,000 distinct CDR3 sequences, with 27% seen just once and 35% to 40% held by the top ten. This specimen was PBMCs, taken before TCRalphabeta/CD19-depleted stem cell transplant. The receptor source for this set is a boy under two years old with Wiskott-Aldrich syndrome, due to receive a stem cell transplant. CDR3s include the opening cysteine and the closing phenylalanine or tryptophan. Fields, in order: V gene, clone size, D gene, J gene, CDR3 protein, CDR3 DNA. A D gene is named only where the DNA matches it firmly. Some rows have no size entry. The others give once, few or many, or a class for an expanded clone.

TRBV7-2	few	-	TRBJ1-1	CASSFAATNTEAFF	TGTGCCAGCAGCTTCGCAGCCACGAACACTGAAGCTTTCTTT
TRBV29-1	-	-	TRBJ2-2	CSVRYRTGELFF	TGCAGCGTTCGATACCGCACCGGGGAGCTGTTTTTT
TRBV5-1	-	TRBD1	TRBJ2-3	CASSPRTGVADTQYF	TGCGCCAGCAGTCCGCGGACAGGGGTAGCAGATACGCAGTATTTT
TRBV5-1	-	TRBD1	TRBJ2-7	CATSSGQGPSEQYF	TGCGCCACCAGTTCGGGACAGGGGCCGTCCGAGCAGTACTTC
TRBV7-6	-	TRBD2	TRBJ2-3	CASSLVGGRYTDTQYF	TGTGCCAGCAGCTTAGTGGGCGGGAGGTACACAGATACGCAGTATTTT
TRBV12-3/TRBV12-4	few	TRBD2	TRBJ2-1	CASSLSASGRNEQFF	TGTGCCAGCAGTTTAAGTGCTAGCGGGAGAAATGAGCAGTTCTTC
TRBV9	-	-	TRBJ2-1	CASSVERSRNNEQFF	TGTGCCAGCAGCGTCGAACGGAGTAGGAACAATGAGCAGTTCTTC
TRBV4-1	few	-	TRBJ1-5	CASSQEAGRGNQPQHF	TGCGCCAGCAGCCAAGAGGCGGGGAGAGGCAATCAGCCCCAGCATTTT
TRBV4-1	many	-	TRBJ2-1	CASSQAAMARDLGEQFF	TGCGCCAGCAGCCAAGCGGCCATGGCTAGGGATTTGGGTGAGCAGTTCTTC
TRBV7-3	-	TRBD1	TRBJ2-4	CASSARRDRGPKNIQYF	TGTGCCAGCAGCGCTAGAAGGGACAGGGGGCCCAAAAACATTCAGTACTTC
TRBV20-1	few	-	TRBJ2-2	CSATRQGRVGELFF	TGCAGTGCTACACGACAGGGGAGGGTCGGGGAGCTGTTTTTT
TRBV18	few	-	TRBJ2-1	CASSPRTIYSEQFF	TGTGCCAGCTCACCTCGGACCATATATAGTGAGCAGTTCTTC
TRBV5-1	-	TRBD1	TRBJ1-1	CASSFTGGVAFF	TGCGCCAGCAGCTTCACAGGGGGCGTCGCTTTCTTT
TRBV5-1	-	TRBD2	TRBJ2-3	CASSLGVASGAFTDTQYF	TGCGCCAGCAGCTTGGGTGTCGCTAGCGGAGCTTTCACAGATACGCAGTATTTT